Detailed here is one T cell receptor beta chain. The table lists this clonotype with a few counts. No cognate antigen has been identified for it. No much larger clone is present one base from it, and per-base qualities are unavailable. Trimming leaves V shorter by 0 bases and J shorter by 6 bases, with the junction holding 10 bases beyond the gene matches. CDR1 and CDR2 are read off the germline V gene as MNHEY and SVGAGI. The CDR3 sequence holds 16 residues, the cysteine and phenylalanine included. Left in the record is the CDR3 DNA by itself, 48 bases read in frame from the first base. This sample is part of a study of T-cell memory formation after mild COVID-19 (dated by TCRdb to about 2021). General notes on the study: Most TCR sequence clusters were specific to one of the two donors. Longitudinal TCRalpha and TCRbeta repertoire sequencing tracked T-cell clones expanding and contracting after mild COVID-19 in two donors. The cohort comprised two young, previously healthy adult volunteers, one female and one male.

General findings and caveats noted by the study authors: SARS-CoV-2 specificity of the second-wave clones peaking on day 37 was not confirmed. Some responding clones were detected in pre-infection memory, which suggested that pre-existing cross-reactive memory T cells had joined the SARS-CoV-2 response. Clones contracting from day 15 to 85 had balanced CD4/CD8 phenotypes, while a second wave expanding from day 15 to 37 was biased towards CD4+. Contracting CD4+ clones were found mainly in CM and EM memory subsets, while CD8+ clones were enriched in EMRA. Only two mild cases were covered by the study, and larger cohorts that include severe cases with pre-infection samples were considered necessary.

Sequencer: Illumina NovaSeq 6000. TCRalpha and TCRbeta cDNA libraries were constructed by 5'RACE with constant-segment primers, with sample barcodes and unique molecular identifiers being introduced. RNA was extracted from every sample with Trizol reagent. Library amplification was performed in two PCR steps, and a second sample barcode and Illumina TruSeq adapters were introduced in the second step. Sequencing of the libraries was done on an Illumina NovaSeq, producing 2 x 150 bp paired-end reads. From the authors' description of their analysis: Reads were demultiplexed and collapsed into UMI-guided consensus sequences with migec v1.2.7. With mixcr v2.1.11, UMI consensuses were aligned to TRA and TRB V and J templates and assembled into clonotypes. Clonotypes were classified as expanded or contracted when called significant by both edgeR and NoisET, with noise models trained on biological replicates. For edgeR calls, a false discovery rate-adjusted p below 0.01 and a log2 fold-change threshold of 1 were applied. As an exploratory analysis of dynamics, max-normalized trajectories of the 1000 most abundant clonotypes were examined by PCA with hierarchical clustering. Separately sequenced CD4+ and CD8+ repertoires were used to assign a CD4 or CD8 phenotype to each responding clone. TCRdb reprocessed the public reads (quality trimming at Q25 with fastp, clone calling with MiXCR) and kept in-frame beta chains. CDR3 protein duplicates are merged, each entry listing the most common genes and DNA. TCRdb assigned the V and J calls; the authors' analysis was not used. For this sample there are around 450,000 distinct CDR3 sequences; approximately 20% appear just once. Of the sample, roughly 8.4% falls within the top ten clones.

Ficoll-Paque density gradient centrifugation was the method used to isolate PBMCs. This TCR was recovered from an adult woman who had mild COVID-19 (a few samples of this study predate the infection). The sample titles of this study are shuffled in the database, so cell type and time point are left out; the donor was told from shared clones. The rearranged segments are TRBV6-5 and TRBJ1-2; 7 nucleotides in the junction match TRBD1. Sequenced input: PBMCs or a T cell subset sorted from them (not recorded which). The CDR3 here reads CASSYSRSGTEDGYTF. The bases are TGTGCCAGCAGTTACTCGAGATCCGGGACAGAAGATGGCTACACCTTC.